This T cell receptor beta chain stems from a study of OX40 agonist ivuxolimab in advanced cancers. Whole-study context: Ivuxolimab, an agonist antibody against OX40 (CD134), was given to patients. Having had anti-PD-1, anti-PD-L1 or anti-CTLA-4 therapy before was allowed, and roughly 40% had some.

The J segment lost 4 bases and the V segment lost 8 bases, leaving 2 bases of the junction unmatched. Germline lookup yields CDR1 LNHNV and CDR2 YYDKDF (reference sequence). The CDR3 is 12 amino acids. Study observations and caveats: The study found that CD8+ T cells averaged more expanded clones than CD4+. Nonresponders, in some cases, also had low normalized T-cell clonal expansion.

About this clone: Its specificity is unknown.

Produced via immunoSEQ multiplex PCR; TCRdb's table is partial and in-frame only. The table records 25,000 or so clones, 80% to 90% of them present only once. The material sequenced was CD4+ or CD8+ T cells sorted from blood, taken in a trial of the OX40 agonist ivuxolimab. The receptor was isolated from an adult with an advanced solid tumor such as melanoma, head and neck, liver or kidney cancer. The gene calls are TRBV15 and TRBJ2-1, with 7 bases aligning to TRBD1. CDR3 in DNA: TGTGCCACCGGGGACAGATACAATGAGCAGTTCTTC. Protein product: CATGDRYNEQFF.